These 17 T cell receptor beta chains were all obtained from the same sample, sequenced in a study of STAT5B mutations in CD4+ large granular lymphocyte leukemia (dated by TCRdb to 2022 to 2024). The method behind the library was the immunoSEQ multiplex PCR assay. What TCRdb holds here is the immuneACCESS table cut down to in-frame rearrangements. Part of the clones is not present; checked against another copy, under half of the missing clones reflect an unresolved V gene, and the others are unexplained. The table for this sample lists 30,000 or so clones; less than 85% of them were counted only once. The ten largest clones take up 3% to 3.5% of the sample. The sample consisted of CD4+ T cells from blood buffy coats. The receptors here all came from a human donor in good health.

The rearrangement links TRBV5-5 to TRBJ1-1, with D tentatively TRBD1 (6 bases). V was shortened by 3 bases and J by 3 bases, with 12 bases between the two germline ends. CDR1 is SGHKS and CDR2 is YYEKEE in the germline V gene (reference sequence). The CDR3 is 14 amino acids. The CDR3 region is CASSWGGAYTEAFF. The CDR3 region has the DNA TGTGCCAGCAGCTGGGGGGGGGCCTACACTGAAGCTTTCTTT.

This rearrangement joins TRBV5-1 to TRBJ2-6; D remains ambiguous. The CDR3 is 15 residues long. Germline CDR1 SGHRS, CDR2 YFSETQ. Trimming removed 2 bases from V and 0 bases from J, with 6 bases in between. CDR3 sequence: CASSFRLSGANVLTF. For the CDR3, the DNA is TGCGCCAGCAGCTTCCGGCTCTCTGGGGCCAACGTCCTGACTTTC.

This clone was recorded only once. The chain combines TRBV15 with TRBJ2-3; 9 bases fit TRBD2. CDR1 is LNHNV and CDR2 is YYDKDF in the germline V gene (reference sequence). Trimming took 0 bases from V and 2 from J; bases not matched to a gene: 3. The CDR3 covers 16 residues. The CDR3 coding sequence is TGTGCCACCAGCAGAGATACTAGCGGGTCCACAGATACGCAGTATTTT. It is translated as CATSRDTSGSTDTQYF.

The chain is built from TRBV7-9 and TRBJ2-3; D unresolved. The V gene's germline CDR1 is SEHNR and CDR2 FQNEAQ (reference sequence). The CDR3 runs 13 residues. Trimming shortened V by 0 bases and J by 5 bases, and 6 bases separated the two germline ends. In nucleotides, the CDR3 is TGTGCCAGCAGCTTAGCTGGGCTAGATACGCAGTATTTT. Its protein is CASSLAGLDTQYF. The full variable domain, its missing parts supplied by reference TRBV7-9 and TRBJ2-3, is DTGVSQNPRHKITKRGQNVTFRCDPISEHNRLYWYRQTLGQGPEFLTYFQNEAQLEKSRLLSDRFSAERPKGSFSTLEIQRTEQGDSAMYLCASSLAGLDTQYFGPGTRLTVL.

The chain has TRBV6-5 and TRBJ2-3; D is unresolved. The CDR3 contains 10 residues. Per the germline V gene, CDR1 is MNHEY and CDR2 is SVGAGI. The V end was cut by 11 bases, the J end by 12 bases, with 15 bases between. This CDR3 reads CAVGIGPQYF. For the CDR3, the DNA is TGTGCCGTGGGAATCGGGCCACAGTATTTT.

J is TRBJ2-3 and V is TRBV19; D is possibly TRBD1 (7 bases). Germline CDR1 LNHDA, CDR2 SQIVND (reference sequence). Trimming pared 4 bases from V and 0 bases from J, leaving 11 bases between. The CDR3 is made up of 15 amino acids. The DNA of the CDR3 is TGTGCCAGTAGTACGACAGGGACTAGCACAGATACGCAGTATTTT. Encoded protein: CASSTTGTSTDTQYF.

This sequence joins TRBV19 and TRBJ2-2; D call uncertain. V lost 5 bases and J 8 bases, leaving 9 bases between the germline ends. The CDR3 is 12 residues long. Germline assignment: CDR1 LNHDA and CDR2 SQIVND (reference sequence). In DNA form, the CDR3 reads TGTGCCAGTAGTCCTCGGGTGGGGGAGCTGTTTTTT. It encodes CASSPRVGELFF.

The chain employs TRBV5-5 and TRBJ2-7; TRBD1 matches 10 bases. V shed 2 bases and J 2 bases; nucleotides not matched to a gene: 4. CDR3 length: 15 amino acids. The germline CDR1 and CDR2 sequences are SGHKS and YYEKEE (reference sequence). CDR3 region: CASSFIGQGAYEQYF. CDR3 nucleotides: TGTGCCAGCAGCTTTATTGGACAGGGGGCCTACGAGCAGTACTTC.

The CDR3 sequence is CASSFLPTSGRGDTQYF. The DNA of the CDR3 is TGTGCCAGCAGCTTCTTACCGACTAGCGGGAGGGGAGATACGCAGTATTTT. The chain has TRBV5-6 and TRBJ2-3; 14 bases fit TRBD2. Unmatched junction bases numbered 7, after V lost 2 bases and J lost 5 bases. CDR1 is SGHDT and CDR2 is YYEEEE in the germline V gene. There are 17 residues in the CDR3.

The CDR3 loop reads CASSLRGIYGYTF. CDR3 DNA sequence: TGTGCCAGCAGCTTACGGGGAATCTATGGCTACACCTTC. J is TRBJ1-2 and V is TRBV5-8; D remains unclear. The CDR3 is 13 amino acids. Germline CDR1 is SGHTS and CDR2 is YDEGEE. Trimming cost V 2 bases and J 4 bases, with 9 bases left between them.

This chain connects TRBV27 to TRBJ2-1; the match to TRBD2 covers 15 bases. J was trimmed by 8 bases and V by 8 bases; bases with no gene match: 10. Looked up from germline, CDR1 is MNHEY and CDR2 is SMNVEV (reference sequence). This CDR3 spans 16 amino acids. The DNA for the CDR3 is TGTGCCAGCCGTCGGACTAGCGGGAGGGCCTTGGATGAGCAGTTCTTC. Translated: CASRRTSGRALDEQFF.

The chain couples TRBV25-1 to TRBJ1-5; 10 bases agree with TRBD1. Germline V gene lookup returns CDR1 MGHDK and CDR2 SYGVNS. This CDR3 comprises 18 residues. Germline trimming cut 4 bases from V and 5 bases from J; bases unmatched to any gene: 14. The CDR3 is CASSVAGQGIGRYQPQHF. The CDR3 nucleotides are TGTGCCAGCAGTGTTGCGGGACAGGGGATCGGTAGATATCAGCCCCAGCATTTT.

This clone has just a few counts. DNA for the CDR3: TGTGCCATCAGTAGGTACGGCGGTAGCACAGATACGCAGTATTTT. Translated: CAISRYGGSTDTQYF. V gene TRBV10-3 combines with J gene TRBJ2-3; D gene ambiguous. The germline V gene encodes CDR1 ENHRY and CDR2 SYGVKD. This CDR3 comprises 15 residues. The V end was cut by 5 bases, the J end by 0 bases, with 12 bases between.

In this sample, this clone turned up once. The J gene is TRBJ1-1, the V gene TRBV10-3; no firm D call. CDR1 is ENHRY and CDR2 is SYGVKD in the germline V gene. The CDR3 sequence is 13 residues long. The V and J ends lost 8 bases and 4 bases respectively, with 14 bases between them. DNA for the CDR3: TGTGCCATCTCCGAGGGCTCGGGCACTGAAGCTTTCTTT. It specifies CAISEGSGTEAFF.

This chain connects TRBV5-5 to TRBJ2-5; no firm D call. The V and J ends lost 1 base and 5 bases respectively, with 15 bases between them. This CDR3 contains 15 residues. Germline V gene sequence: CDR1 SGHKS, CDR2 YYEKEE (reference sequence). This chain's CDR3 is CASSLSPSPRETQYF. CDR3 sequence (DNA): TGTGCCAGCAGCTTGTCGCCCTCCCCCCGGGAGACCCAGTACTTC.

The CDR3 nucleotides are TGCGCCAGCAGCTCTCCGGGGGGCAGCAATCAGCCCCAGCATTTT. Protein product: CASSSPGGSNQPQHF. The chain is built from TRBV4-1 and TRBJ1-5, with D perhaps matching TRBD1 (6 bases). Germline assignment: CDR1 MGHRA and CDR2 YSYEKL. The V end lost 5 bases, the J end lost 1 base, and 12 bases lay between the germline ends. CDR3 length equals 15 residues.

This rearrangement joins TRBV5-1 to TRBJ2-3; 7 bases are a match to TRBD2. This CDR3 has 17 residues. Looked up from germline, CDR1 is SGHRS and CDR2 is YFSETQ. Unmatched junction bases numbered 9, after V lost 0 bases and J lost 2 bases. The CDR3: CASSLGSASGPTDTQYF. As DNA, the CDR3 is TGCGCCAGCAGCTTGGGTTCAGCTAGCGGCCCCACAGATACGCAGTATTTT. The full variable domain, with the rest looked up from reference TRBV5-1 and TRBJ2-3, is KAGVTQTPRYLIKTRGQQVTLSCSPISGHRSVSWYQQTPGQGLQFLFEYFSETQRNKGNFPGRFSGRQFSNSRSEMNVSTLELGDSALYLCASSLGSASGPTDTQYFGPGTRLTVL.